What follows describes a single T cell receptor beta chain. A much larger clone differs from this one at a single base, so this may be a read error. The record originates from a study of molecular identifiers for immune sequencing clone quantification. TCRdb re-analysed the PCR reads in MiXCR, keeping a single row per CDR3 protein. The sample shows fewer than 45,000 distinct CDR3 sequences, 15% to 20% of them seen only once. The clonotype was recovered from a human donor in good health. Some libraries in this study had Jurkat cell RNA spiked in. Sequenced material: naive CD8+ T cells from blood, with Jurkat cell RNA spiked in. Noted subset: FACS-sorted CD8+CD4-CCR7+CD45RA+ naive T cells.

The CDR3 region has the DNA TGTACCAGCAGCCTCGGGACAGGACCCACAGATACGCAGTATTTT. Translated, it gives CTSSLGTGPTDTQYF. This rearrangement joins TRBV5-3 to TRBJ2-3, with TRBD1 matching over 8 bases. TRBV5-3 is marked as an open reading frame, function uncertain. The CDR3 totals 15 residues.